This passage covers 5 T cell receptor beta chains from one sample sequenced in a study of beta chain features in type 1 diabetes. Study results and caveats: Among all four CD4+ subsets, Type 1 diabetes patients had TCRB CDR3s that were moderately but significantly shorter.

As every portion of the isolated RNA was reverse transcribed, the sequencing read expressed TCRB transcripts. The method was immunoSEQ multiplex PCR; TCRdb's version includes in-frame clones alone and lacks a portion of them. This table holds approximately 170,000 clones, about 7.9% found once. The antigens for these receptors are not known. The sequenced sample was central memory CD4+ T cells from blood. These receptors came from a man younger than 35 with type 1 diabetes.

This clone was counted at least ten times. Written as DNA, the CDR3 is TGTGCCAGCAGCTTGACAGGGATGAACACTGAAGCTTTCTTT. It codes for CASSLTGMNTEAFF. The V gene is TRBV7-9, the J gene TRBJ1-1; TRBD1 matches 7 bases. Germline CDR1 and CDR2: SEHNR and FQNEAQ (reference sequence). The CDR3 spans 14 residues. Germline trimming cut 3 bases from V and 0 bases from J; bases unmatched to any gene: 1.

The chain combines TRBV2 with TRBJ2-1, with 9 nucleotides matching TRBD2. Trimming at V came to 10 bases and at J to 12 bases, leaving 16 bases not matched to a gene. This CDR3 has 14 amino acids. CDR1 is SNHLY, CDR2 FYNNEI, per germline. Here the CDR3 DNA reads TGTGCCAACCTGGGGGAGGCGGGGGGGCAGGGGCAGTTCTTC. The encoded protein is CANLGEAGGQGQFF.

This clone has just one count. This chain links TRBV10-2 with TRBJ1-2; D ambiguous. CDR1 and CDR2 from the germline V gene are WSHSY and SAAADI. Trimming shortened V by 4 bases and J by 4 bases, and 7 bases separated the two germline ends. This CDR3 has 12 amino acids. The CDR3 DNA follows: TGCGCCAGCAGTGGAGAAACCTATGGCTACACCTTC. Protein sequence: CASSGETYGYTF.

The chain employs TRBV9 and TRBJ2-1, with 9 positions matching TRBD2. The CDR3 contains 18 residues. V lost 0 bases and J lost 0; bases outside the gene matches: 7. In germline, CDR1 is SGDLS, CDR2 YYNGEE. The DNA of the CDR3 is TGTGCCAGCAGCGTAGGGTTAGCGGGAGTTCGCTCCTACAATGAGCAGTTCTTC. Its protein is CASSVGLAGVRSYNEQFF.

The genes are TRBV5-4 and TRBJ2-5, with TRBD2 identical over 9 bases. V lost 0 bases and J lost 5; bases outside the gene matches: 5. Germline CDR1 SGHNT, CDR2 YYREEE (reference sequence). The CDR3 totals 15 residues. CDR3 protein: CASSLGAGGPETQYF. Written as DNA, the CDR3 is TGTGCCAGCAGCTTGGGGGCGGGAGGGCCGGAGACCCAGTACTTC. Looking up the rest from reference TRBV5-4 and TRBJ2-5 gives the full variable domain: ETGVTQSPTHLIKTRGQQVTLRCSSQSGHNTVSWYQQALGQGPQFIFQYYREEENGRGNFPPRFSGLQFPNYSSELNVNALELDDSALYLCASSLGAGGPETQYFGPGTRLLVL.